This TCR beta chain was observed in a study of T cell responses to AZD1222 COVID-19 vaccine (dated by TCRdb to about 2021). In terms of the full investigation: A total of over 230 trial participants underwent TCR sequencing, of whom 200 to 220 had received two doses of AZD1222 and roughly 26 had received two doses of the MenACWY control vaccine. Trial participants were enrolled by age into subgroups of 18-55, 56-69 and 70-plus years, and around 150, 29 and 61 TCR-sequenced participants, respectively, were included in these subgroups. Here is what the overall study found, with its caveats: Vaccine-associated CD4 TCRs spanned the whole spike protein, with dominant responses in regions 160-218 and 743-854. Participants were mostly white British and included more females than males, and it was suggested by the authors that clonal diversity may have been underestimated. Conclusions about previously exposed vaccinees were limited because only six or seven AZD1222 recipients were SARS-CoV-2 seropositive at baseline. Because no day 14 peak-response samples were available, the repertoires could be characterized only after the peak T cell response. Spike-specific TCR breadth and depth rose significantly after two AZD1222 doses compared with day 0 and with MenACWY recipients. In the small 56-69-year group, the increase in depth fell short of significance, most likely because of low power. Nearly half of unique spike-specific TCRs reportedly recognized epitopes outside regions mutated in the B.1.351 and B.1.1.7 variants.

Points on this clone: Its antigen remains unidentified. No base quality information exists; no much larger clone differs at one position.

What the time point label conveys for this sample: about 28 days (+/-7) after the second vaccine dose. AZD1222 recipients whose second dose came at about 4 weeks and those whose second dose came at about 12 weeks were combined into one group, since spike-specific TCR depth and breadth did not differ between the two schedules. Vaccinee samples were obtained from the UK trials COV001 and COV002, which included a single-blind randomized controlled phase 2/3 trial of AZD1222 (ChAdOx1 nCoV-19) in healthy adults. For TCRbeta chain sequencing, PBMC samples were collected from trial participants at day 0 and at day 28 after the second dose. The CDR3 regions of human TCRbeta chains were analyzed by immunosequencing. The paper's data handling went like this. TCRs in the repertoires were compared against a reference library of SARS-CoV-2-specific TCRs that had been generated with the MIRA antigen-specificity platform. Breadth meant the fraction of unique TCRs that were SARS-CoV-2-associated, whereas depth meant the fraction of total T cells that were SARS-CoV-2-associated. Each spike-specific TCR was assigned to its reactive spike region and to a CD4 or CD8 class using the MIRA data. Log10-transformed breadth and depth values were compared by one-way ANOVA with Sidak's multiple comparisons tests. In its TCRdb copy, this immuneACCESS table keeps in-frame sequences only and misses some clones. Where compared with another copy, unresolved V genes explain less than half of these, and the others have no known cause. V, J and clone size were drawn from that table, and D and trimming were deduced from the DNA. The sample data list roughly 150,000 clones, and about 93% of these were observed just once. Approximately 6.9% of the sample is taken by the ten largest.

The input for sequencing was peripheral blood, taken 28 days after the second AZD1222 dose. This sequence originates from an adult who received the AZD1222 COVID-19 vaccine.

The CDR3 here reads CSVGRDPYEQYF. The DNA sequence is TGCAGCGTTGGTAGGGACCCTTACGAGCAGTACTTC. The chain joins TRBV29-1 to TRBJ2-7; the D match is possibly TRBD1 or TRBD2, with 5 bases aligned in each. The V and J ends are trimmed by 4 bases and 4 bases, leaving 11 bases between them. The germline V gene supplies CDR1 SQVTM and CDR2 ANQGSEA. The CDR3 contains 12 residues, cysteine and phenylalanine counted. The sequence is cut down to CDR3 DNA, 36 bases in frame from base 1.